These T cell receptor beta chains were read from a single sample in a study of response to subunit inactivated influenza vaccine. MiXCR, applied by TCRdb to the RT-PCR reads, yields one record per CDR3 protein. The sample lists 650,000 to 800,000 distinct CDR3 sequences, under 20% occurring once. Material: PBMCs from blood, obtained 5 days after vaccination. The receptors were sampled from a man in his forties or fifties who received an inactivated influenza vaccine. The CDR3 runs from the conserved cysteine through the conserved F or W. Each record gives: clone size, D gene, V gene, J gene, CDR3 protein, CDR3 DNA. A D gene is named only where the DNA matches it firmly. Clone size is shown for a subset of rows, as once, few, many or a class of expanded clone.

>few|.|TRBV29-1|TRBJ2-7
CSGGASGAIYEQYF
TGCAGCGGGGGGGCTAGCGGAGCCATCTACGAGCAGTACTTC
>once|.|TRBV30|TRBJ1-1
CAWTGVMNTEAFF
TGTGCCTGGACAGGGGTTATGAACACTGAAGCTTTCTTT
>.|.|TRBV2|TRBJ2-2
CASSEGRGIGELFF
TGTGCCAGCAGTGAGGGCAGGGGCATCGGGGAGCTGTTTTTT
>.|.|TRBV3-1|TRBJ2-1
CASSHGGTNEQFF
TGTGCCAGCAGCCACGGGGGAACCAATGAGCAGTTCTTC
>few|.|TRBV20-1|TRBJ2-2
CSARDMKGPGTGELFF
TGCAGTGCTAGAGATATGAAAGGGCCCGGCACCGGGGAGCTGTTTTTT
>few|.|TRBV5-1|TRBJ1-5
CASSLEGNGQPQHF
TGCGCCAGCAGCTTGGAGGGGAACGGTCAGCCCCAGCATTTT
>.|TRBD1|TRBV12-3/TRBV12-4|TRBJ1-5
CASSFPDRASNQPQHF
TGTGCCAGCAGTTTTCCGGACAGGGCAAGCAATCAGCCCCAGCATTTT
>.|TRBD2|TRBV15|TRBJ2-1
CATSRDPGLALNEQFF
TGTGCCACCAGCAGAGATCCGGGACTAGCCCTAAATGAGCAGTTCTTC
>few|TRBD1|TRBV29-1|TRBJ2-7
CSAGTGSDEQYF
TGCAGCGCCGGGACAGGGTCCGACGAGCAGTACTTC
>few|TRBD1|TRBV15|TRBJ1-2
CATSMGGQGSGYTF
TGTGCCACCAGCATGGGGGGACAGGGAAGCGGCTACACCTTC
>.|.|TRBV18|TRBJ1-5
CASSPYTGPGQPQHF
TGTGCCAGCTCACCATACACAGGGCCGGGACAGCCCCAGCATTTT
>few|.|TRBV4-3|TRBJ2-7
CASSQEGRGLREQYF
TGCGCCAGCAGCCAAGAAGGTCGGGGGTTACGCGAGCAGTACTTC
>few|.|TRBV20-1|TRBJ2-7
CSANPGSYEQYF
TGCAGTGCTAACCCAGGATCGTACGAGCAGTACTTC
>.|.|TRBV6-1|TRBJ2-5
CASLWGPGRRSETQYF
TGTGCCAGCCTCTGGGGGCCCGGCCGTAGATCGGAGACCCAGTACTTC
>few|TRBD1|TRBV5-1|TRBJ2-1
CASSLAGQEYNEQFF
TGCGCCAGCAGCTTGGCGGGACAGGAGTACAATGAGCAGTTCTTC
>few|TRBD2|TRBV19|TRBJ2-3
CASSRLASGNTDTQYF
TGTGCCAGTAGCCGCCTTGCTAGCGGCAACACAGATACGCAGTATTTT
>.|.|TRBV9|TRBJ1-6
CASSVEGSFLSPLHF
TGTGCCAGCAGCGTAGAGGGCAGCTTCCTTTCACCCCTCCACTTT
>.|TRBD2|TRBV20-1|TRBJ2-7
CSARVGSGRANEQYF
TGCAGTGCTAGAGTGGGTAGCGGGAGGGCCAACGAGCAGTACTTC
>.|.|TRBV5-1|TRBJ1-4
CASSLDRSNEKLFF
TGCGCCAGCAGCTTGGACAGGAGCAATGAAAAACTGTTTTTT
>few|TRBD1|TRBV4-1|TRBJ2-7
CASRKTGSYEQYF
TGCGCCAGCAGAAAGACAGGGTCCTACGAGCAGTACTTC
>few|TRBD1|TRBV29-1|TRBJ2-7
CSVQRDRGSYEQYF
TGCAGCGTTCAGCGGGACAGGGGCTCCTACGAGCAGTACTTC
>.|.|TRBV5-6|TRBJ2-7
CASSLLATGAYEQYF
TGTGCCAGCAGCCTTCTAGCAACCGGGGCCTACGAGCAGTACTTC
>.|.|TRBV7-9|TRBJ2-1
CASSFLGPSYNEQFF
TGTGCCAGCAGCTTTCTCGGGCCCTCCTACAATGAGCAGTTCTTC
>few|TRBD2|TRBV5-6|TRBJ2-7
CASTLPGLANEQYF
TGTGCCAGCACCCTTCCGGGACTAGCGAACGAGCAGTACTTC
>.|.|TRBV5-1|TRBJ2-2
CASSLAGGPGTGELFF
TGCGCCAGCAGCTTGGCCGGGGGTCCCGGAACCGGGGAGCTGTTTTTT
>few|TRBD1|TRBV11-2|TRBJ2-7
CASSLDRTGYEQYF
TGTGCCAGCAGCTTAGACCGGACAGGCTACGAGCAGTACTTC
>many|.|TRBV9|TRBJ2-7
CASSSGPSSYEQYF
TGTGCCAGCAGCTCAGGGCCTAGCTCCTACGAGCAGTACTTC
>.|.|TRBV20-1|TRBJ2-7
CSAREKGLYFSYEQYF
TGCAGTGCTAGAGAGAAAGGACTCTACTTCTCCTACGAGCAGTACTTC
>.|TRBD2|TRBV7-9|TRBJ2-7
CASSVSSGRREQYF
TGTGCCAGCAGCGTTTCTAGCGGGCGTCGGGAGCAGTACTTC
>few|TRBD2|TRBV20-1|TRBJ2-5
CSALAERAGEVGETQYF
TGCAGTGCTCTAGCTGAGAGAGCGGGAGAAGTTGGTGAGACCCAGTACTTC
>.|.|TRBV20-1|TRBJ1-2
CSARNREDYGYTF
TGCAGTGCTAGAAACAGGGAGGACTATGGCTACACCTTC
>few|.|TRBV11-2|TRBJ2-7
CASSLVLNYYEQYF
TGTGCCAGCAGCTTAGTTCTAAATTACTACGAGCAGTACTTC
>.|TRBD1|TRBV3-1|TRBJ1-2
CASSQSGQGTGYTF
TGTGCCAGCAGCCAATCGGGACAGGGGACGGGCTACACCTTC
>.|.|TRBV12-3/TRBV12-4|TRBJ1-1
CASRGSSNTEAFF
TGTGCCAGCCGCGGCTCCTCGAACACTGAAGCTTTCTTT
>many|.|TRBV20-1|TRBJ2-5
CSAPAGNGRETQYF
TGCAGTGCTCCTGCCGGGAATGGGCGAGAGACCCAGTACTTC
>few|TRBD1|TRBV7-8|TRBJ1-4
CASSSRQGEPANEKLFF
TGTGCCAGCAGCTCAAGACAGGGGGAGCCGGCTAATGAAAAACTGTTTTTT
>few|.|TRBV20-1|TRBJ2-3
CSARYGFSTDTQYF
TGCAGTGCTAGATACGGGTTTAGTACAGATACGCAGTATTTT
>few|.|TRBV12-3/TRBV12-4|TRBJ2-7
CASSFAGEQYF
TGTGCCAGCAGTTTTGCGGGCGAGCAGTACTTC
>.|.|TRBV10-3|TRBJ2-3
CAITRSGDTDTQYF
TGTGCCATCACCCGGTCGGGGGACACAGATACGCAGTATTTT
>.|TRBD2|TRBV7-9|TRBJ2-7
CASSSGLAGPSYEQYF
TGTGCCAGCAGCTCGGGACTAGCGGGACCCTCCTACGAGCAGTACTTC
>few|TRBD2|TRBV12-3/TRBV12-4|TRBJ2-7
CASSFGRTVSGEQYF
TGTGCCAGCAGTTTCGGGAGGACCGTCTCCGGCGAGCAGTACTTC
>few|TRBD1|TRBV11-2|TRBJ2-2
CASSFSTGGNTGELFF
TGTGCCAGCAGCTTCTCGACAGGGGGTAACACCGGGGAGCTGTTTTTT
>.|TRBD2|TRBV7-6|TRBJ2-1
CASSLEVSGSVYNEQFF
TGTGCCAGCAGCTTAGAGGTTAGCGGGAGTGTGTACAATGAGCAGTTCTTC
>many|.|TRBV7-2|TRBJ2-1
CASSPIEGGSYNEQFF
TGTGCCAGCAGCCCCATAGAGGGGGGGTCCTACAATGAGCAGTTCTTC
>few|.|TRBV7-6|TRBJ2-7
CASSLVGGLATGEQYF
TGTGCCAGCAGCTTAGTCGGGGGGCTAGCAACGGGAGAGCAGTACTTC
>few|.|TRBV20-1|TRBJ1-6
CSADERDTHHSPLHF
TGCAGTGCCGACGAACGGGACACCCACCATTCACCCCTCCACTTT
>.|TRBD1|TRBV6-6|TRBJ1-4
CASTGQGFEKLFF
TGTGCCAGCACCGGACAGGGTTTTGAAAAACTGTTTTTT
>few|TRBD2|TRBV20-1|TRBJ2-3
CSARPGTSGSRADTQYF
TGCAGTGCTAGGCCCGGGACTAGCGGGAGTAGAGCAGATACGCAGTATTTT
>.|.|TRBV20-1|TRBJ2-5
CSAGGLKKETQYF
TGCAGTGCCGGCGGGCTTAAGAAAGAGACCCAGTACTTC
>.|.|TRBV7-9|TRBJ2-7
CASSLETAGQQYF
TGTGCCAGCAGCTTAGAGACAGCCGGACAGCAGTACTTC
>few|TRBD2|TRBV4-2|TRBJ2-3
CASSQSAGAFTDTQYF
TGTGCCAGCAGCCAATCAGCGGGAGCCTTCACAGATACGCAGTATTTT
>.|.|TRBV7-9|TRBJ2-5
CASSLGGLIQETQYF
TGTGCCAGCAGCTTAGGGGGCTTGATACAAGAGACCCAGTACTTC
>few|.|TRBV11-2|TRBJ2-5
CASSSLAVSATRRETQYF
TGTGCCAGCAGCTCCCTCGCTGTAAGCGCTACTAGGAGGGAGACCCAGTACTTC
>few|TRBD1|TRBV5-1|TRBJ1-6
CASSLDRGYNSPLHF
TGCGCCAGCAGCTTAGACAGGGGGTATAATTCACCCCTCCACTTT
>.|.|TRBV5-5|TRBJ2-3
CASSSQIIRGGRDTQYF
TGTGCCAGCAGCTCCCAGATCATCAGGGGGGGCAGAGATACGCAGTATTTT
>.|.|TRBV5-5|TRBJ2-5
CASSFYFLLETQYF
TGTGCCAGCAGCTTTTATTTTTTATTAGAGACCCAGTACTTC
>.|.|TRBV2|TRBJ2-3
CASSSRASADTQYF
TGTGCCAGCAGTTCCCGGGCCAGCGCAGATACGCAGTATTTT
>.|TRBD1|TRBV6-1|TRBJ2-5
CASSRQGGQQTQYF
TGTGCCAGCAGCCGACAGGGGGGTCAACAGACCCAGTACTTC
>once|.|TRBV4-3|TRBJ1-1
CASSQLSNTEAFF
TGCGCCAGCAGCCAGTTAAGCAACACTGAAGCTTTCTTT